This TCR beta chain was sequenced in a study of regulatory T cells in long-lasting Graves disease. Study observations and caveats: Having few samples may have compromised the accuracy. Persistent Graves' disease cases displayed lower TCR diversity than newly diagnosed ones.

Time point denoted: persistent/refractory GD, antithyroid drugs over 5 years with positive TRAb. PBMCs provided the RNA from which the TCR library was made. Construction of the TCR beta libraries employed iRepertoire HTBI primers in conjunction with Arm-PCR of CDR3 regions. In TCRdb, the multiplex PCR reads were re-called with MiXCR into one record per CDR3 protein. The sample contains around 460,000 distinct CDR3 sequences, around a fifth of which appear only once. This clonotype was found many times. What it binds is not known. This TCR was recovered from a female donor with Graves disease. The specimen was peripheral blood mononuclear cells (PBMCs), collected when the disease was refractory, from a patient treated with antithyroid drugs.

CDR3 loop: CSARAGYSINTEAFF. In nucleotides, the CDR3 is TGCAGTGCTAGAGCGGGGTACTCTATTAACACTGAAGCTTTCTTT. The chain employs TRBV20-1 and TRBJ1-1; D not resolved. The CDR3 runs 15 residues. Germline CDR1 DFQATT, CDR2 SNEGSKA (reference sequence). Trimming removed 1 base from V and 2 bases from J, with 14 bases in between.